Listed below are T cell receptor beta chains from one sample, sequenced in a study of T cell responses to AZD1222 COVID-19 vaccine. Profiled with immunoSEQ multiplex PCR; TCRdb holds only in-frame clones, not every one. The sample lists about 170,000 clones, roughly 85% occurring once. This sample comprised peripheral blood, obtained 28 days after the second AZD1222 dose. These receptors originate from an adult who received the AZD1222 COVID-19 vaccine. The CDR3 runs from the conserved cysteine through the conserved F or W. Fields, in order: D gene, clone size, V gene, J gene, CDR3 protein, CDR3 DNA. A D gene is named only where the DNA matches it firmly. Not all rows give a size; the values are once, few, many and, for expanded clones, a class.

.	.	TRBV6-5	TRBJ2-1	CASIFEPHNEQFF	TGTGCCAGCATCTTCGAGCCCCACAATGAGCAGTTCTTC
TRBD1	once	TRBV18	TRBJ1-6	CASSLGQGASNSPLHF	TGTGCCAGCTCACTTGGACAGGGAGCGTCTAATTCACCCCTCCACTTT
TRBD1	.	TRBV3-1/TRBV3-2	TRBJ2-2	CASSPLGKRGLGDGELFF	TGTGCCAGCAGCCCCCTCGGGAAAAGGGGGCTAGGGGACGGGGAGCTGTTTTTT
.	.	TRBV7-2	TRBJ1-1	CASSFNNKDEAFF	TGTGCCAGCAGTTTCAATAACAAAGATGAAGCTTTCTTT
TRBD1	.	TRBV5-1	TRBJ1-1	CASSLTGGDTEAFF	TGCGCCAGCAGCTTAACAGGGGGGGACACTGAAGCTTTCTTT
.	.	TRBV19	TRBJ1-4	CASSIGGRLEKLFF	TGTGCCAGTAGTATAGGCGGACGCCTTGAAAAACTGTTTTTT
.	.	TRBV10-1	TRBJ2-3	CASLAGPLSHKDTQYF	TGCGCCAGCCTAGCCGGACCTCTATCCCACAAAGATACGCAGTATTTT
TRBD2	.	TRBV14	TRBJ2-3	CASSQGGGGVYF	TGTGCCAGCAGCCAAGGCGGGGGTGGAGTGTATTTT
.	.	TRBV10-1	TRBJ2-7	CASSEGTLSVQYF	TGCGCCAGCAGTGAAGGAACCCTTTCTGTGCAGTACTTC
TRBD1	.	TRBV19	TRBJ1-1	CASSLGQANTEAFF	TGTGCCAGTAGTCTTGGACAGGCTAACACTGAAGCTTTCTTT
TRBD1	few	TRBV5-1	TRBJ2-7	CASSSDRGYEQYF	TGCGCCAGCAGCTCGGACAGGGGCTACGAGCAGTACTTC
.	once	TRBV6-5	TRBJ1-1	CASSLLPTEAFF	TGTGCCAGCAGTCTCCTCCCCACTGAAGCTTTCTTT
TRBD1	.	TRBV12-3/TRBV12-4	TRBJ1-2	CASSEQGNYGYTF	TGTGCCAGCAGCGAACAGGGGAACTATGGCTACACCTTC
.	once	TRBV28	TRBJ2-7	CASSLGQNPFEQYF	TGTGCCAGCAGTTTAGGCCAAAACCCTTTTGAGCAGTACTTC
TRBD1	.	TRBV4-2	TRBJ1-6	CASSWTGDSPLHF	TGTGCCAGCAGTTGGACAGGAGATTCACCCCTCCACTTT
.	.	TRBV19	TRBJ2-7	CASRVYVGAYEQYF	TGTGCCAGTAGAGTTTATGTCGGGGCGTACGAGCAGTACTTC
.	.	TRBV7-8	TRBJ1-6	CASSSGVLPIRSYNSPLHF	TGTGCCAGCAGCTCGGGGGTCCTACCGATTAGGTCCTATAATTCACCCCTCCACTTT
.	.	TRBV5-4	TRBJ1-5	CASSNGPDNQPQHF	TGTGCCAGCAGCAACGGCCCGGACAATCAGCCCCAGCATTTT
.	few	TRBV4-3	TRBJ1-6	CASSQGVTSGNSPLHF	TGCGCCAGCAGCCAAGGGGTGACCTCGGGGAATTCACCCCTCCACTTT
.	.	TRBV29-1	TRBJ2-7	CSVEQGHGYEQYF	TGCAGCGTTGAACAGGGACATGGGTACGAGCAGTACTTC
.	.	TRBV24-1	TRBJ1-2	CATRVVGEYGYTF	TGTGCCACCAGAGTGGTCGGGGAGTATGGCTACACCTTC
.	.	TRBV27	TRBJ2-3	CASSQELQVADTQYF	TGTGCCAGCAGCCAAGAACTACAGGTAGCGGATACGCAGTATTTT
.	.	TRBV27	TRBJ2-7	CASSSTHEQYF	TGTGCCAGCAGTTCTACCCACGAGCAGTACTTC
.	.	TRBV6-5	TRBJ1-2	CASSSRTVNYGYTF	TGTGCCAGCAGTTCGAGGACAGTTAACTATGGCTACACCTTC
.	once	TRBV18	TRBJ1-4	CASCRQVNEKLFF	TGTGCCAGCTGCAGACAAGTTAATGAAAAACTGTTTTTT
.	once	TRBV4-3	TRBJ2-7	CASSQDLGSSYEQYF	TGCGCCAGCAGCCAAGACCTGGGCAGCTCCTACGAGCAGTACTTC
TRBD2	.	TRBV5-1	TRBJ2-5	CASSLNVAGKETQYF	TGCGCCAGCAGCTTGAACGTAGCGGGGAAAGAGACCCAGTACTTC
.	.	TRBV6-5	TRBJ2-3	CASRGGGGPTDTQYF	TGTGCCAGCAGAGGGGGGGGAGGCCCAACAGATACGCAGTATTTT
.	.	TRBV12-3/TRBV12-4	TRBJ2-3	CASSLVGADTQYF	TGTGCCAGCAGTTTAGTTGGTGCAGATACGCAGTATTTT
TRBD1	.	TRBV30	TRBJ1-2	CAQGQHYGYTF	TGTGCCCAGGGACAGCACTATGGCTACACCTTC
.	.	TRBV14	TRBJ1-1	CASSQERGSTEAFF	TGTGCCAGCAGCCAAGAGCGGGGGAGCACTGAAGCTTTCTTT
.	.	TRBV19	TRBJ1-5	CASSPAVSNQPQHF	TGTGCCAGTAGTCCCGCAGTCAGCAATCAGCCCCAGCATTTT
.	.	TRBV2	TRBJ1-2	CASFRGGSNYGYTF	TGTGCCAGCTTCCGCGGTGGTTCTAACTATGGCTACACCTTC
TRBD1	.	TRBV9	TRBJ2-3	CASSSRGQVTDTQYF	TGTGCCAGCAGCTCTCGGGGACAGGTCACAGATACGCAGTATTTT
.	.	TRBV7-2	TRBJ1-1	CASSLRGTNTEAFF	TGTGCCAGCAGCTTGAGGGGGACGAACACTGAAGCTTTCTTT
.	.	TRBV4-3	TRBJ1-2	CASSQDRVGSYTF	TGCGCCAGCAGCCAAGACAGGGTTGGAAGCTACACCTTC
.	few	TRBV5-1	TRBJ2-5	CASSLGQVRGETQYF	TGCGCCAGCAGCTTGGGACAGGTTCGGGGAGAGACCCAGTACTTC
.	.	TRBV6-2/TRBV6-3	TRBJ2-6	CASSNGGANVLTF	TGTGCCAGCAGCAACGGGGGGGCCAACGTCCTGACTTTC
.	.	TRBV7-9	TRBJ2-3	CASSLSSAVTDTQYF	TGTGCCAGCAGCTTAAGTAGCGCGGTCACAGATACGCAGTATTTT
.	few	TRBV6-1	TRBJ2-7	CASSEGDSGLVIHEQYF	TGTGCCAGCAGTGAAGGGGATTCAGGGCTGGTGATACACGAGCAGTACTTC
.	.	TRBV23-1	TRBJ2-7	CASRLPPSSGQYEQYF	TGCGCCAGCAGACTCCCCCCCTCCAGCGGCCAGTACGAGCAGTACTTC
TRBD1	.	TRBV4-2	TRBJ1-2	CASSQTGVGYGYTF	TGTGCCAGCAGCCAGACAGGGGTCGGCTATGGCTACACCTTC
TRBD1	.	TRBV7-9	TRBJ1-6	CASSSGGLNSPLHF	TGTGCCAGCAGCTCAGGGGGGTTGAACTCACCCCTCCACTTT
.	.	TRBV5-4	TRBJ2-7	CASSRGGTGDLSYEQYF	TGTGCCAGCAGCAGGGGAGGGACAGGAGACTTATCCTACGAGCAGTACTTC
.	.	TRBV29-1	TRBJ1-3	CSVERVPGNTIYF	TGCAGCGTTGAAAGGGTCCCTGGAAACACCATATATTTT
TRBD2	.	TRBV4-2	TRBJ2-3	CASSQGLAGSTDTQYF	TGTGCCAGCAGCCAAGGGCTAGCGGGTAGCACAGATACGCAGTATTTT
.	.	TRBV19	TRBJ2-1	CASSFPGTPSPSRYNEQFF	TGTGCCAGTAGTTTCCCCGGGACCCCTAGCCCTTCTCGCTACAATGAGCAGTTCTTC
.	once	TRBV5-6	TRBJ2-2	CASSLGQGAANTGELFF	TGTGCCAGCAGCTTGGGGCAGGGCGCCGCGAACACCGGGGAGCTGTTTTTT